The 8 T cell receptor beta chains below come from one sample, sequenced in a study of immune heterogeneity within non-small cell lung tumors. Multiplex PCR (32 V and 13 J primers) was used to amplify the TCR beta CDR3. TCRdb redid the calling of the multiplex PCR reads with MiXCR, one entry per CDR3 protein. The sample has about 34,000 distinct CDR3 sequences, 28% seen once; the top ten hold around 4.1%. Template came from bulk tumor genomic DNA, at approximately 540 ng per sample. Spaced far apart, several biopsies were taken from each primary tumor during surgery. Those enrolled were patients newly diagnosed with untreated non-small cell lung cancer and undergoing curative surgery. The sample comprised lung tumor tissue. The receptors originated from a man aged 35 to 55 with non-small cell lung cancer.

J is TRBJ2-1 and V is TRBV24-1; no definite D call. The V end was cut by 4 bases, the J end by 4 bases, with 19 bases between. Per germline, CDR1 KGHDR and CDR2 SFDVKD. The CDR3 covers 17 residues. The CDR3 DNA reads TGTGCCACCAGTGACTCTCAGAAAGTTCTTGGATACAATGAGCAGTTCTTC. It is translated as CATSDSQKVLGYNEQFF.

This clonotype was picked up many times. The V call is TRBV7-2, the J call TRBJ1-1; no clear D gene. The CDR3 extends over 14 amino acids. Per germline, CDR1 SGHTA and CDR2 FQGNSA. The V end was cut by 1 base, the J end by 10 bases, with 16 bases between. The CDR3 coding sequence is TGTGCCAGCAGCTTAGGACCGGGGAGTCATGGAGCTTTCTTT. Residues: CASSLGPGSHGAFF. The whole variable domain, filled in from reference TRBV7-2 and TRBJ1-1, reads GAGVSQSPSNKVTEKGKDVELRCDPISGHTALYWYRQSLGQGLEFLIYFQGNSAPDKSGLPSDRFSAERTGGSVSTLTIQRTQQEDSAVYLCASSLGPGSHGAFFGQGTRLTVV.

V and J are TRBV12-3 or TRBV12-4 and TRBJ2-4; tentative D call: TRBD2 (6 bases). Trimming took 3 bases from V and 0 from J, leaving 12 bases between them. This CDR3 has 16 amino acids. This CDR3 reads CASSFLRELAKNIQYF. CDR3 DNA sequence: TGTGCCAGCAGTTTCCTCCGGGAGTTAGCCAAAAACATTCAGTACTTC.

The chain links TRBV19 to TRBJ2-1; 14 bases are shared with TRBD2. The V gene's germline CDR1 is LNHDA and CDR2 SQIVND (reference sequence). The CDR3 contains 15 residues. Trimming cost V 5 bases and J 9 bases; bases outside gene matches: 6. The CDR3 sequence is CASSPGTSGSGEQFF. The CDR3 coding sequence is TGTGCCAGTAGTCCCGGGACTAGCGGGAGCGGTGAGCAGTTCTTC.

Ten or more counts support this clonotype. The chain joins TRBV7-2 to TRBJ2-7; 11 bases align to TRBD2. This CDR3 has 15 amino acids. Trimming removed 7 bases from V and 0 bases from J; junction bases left unmatched: 5. Per germline, CDR1 SGHTA and CDR2 FQGNSA. The CDR3: CASNLAGGGSYEQYF. Here the CDR3 DNA reads TGTGCCAGCAACCTAGCGGGAGGAGGCTCCTACGAGCAGTACTTC.

The chain recombines TRBV20-1 with TRBJ2-5; D possibly matches TRBD1 or TRBD2 (6 bases each). Trimming pared 2 bases from V and 5 bases from J, leaving 18 bases between. The CDR3 runs to 15 residues. Germline V CDR1 and CDR2: DFQATT, SNEGSKA (reference sequence). The CDR3: CSARPYGGTRETQYF. CDR3 DNA sequence: TGCAGTGCTAGACCTTATGGGGGGACACGGGAGACCCAGTACTTC.

The chain links TRBV20-1 to TRBJ2-5; no reliable D call. Per the germline V gene, CDR1 is DFQATT and CDR2 is SNEGSKA (reference sequence). The length of the CDR3 is 13 residues. Between the trimmed V and J ends, which lost 3 bases and 7 bases, there was a span of 15 bases. CDR3 bases: TGCAGTGCTAGTCTGGATGGCAGTGGGACCCAGTACTTC. This translates into CSASLDGSGTQYF.

Here the CDR3 reads CSAYDGPYEQYF. DNA for the CDR3: TGCAGCGCTTATGACGGACCTTACGAGCAGTACTTC. The chain joins TRBV20-1 to TRBJ2-7; no definite D call. Germline loops: CDR1 DFQATT, CDR2 SNEGSKA (reference sequence). The length of the CDR3 is 12 residues.